These T cell receptor beta chains were read from a single sample in a study of blood T cell repertoires in COVID-19. Here immunoSEQ multiplex PCR was the method, and the copy in TCRdb shows in-frame clones only, minus some. The sample has some 260,000 clones, 70% to 90% seen once; the top ten hold more than 1.5%. The sequenced sample consisted of PBMCs or T cells enriched from blood (not recorded which). The source is a man in his forties who had recovered from COVID-19. Both conserved end residues are part of each CDR3. D genes are given only for firm matches. For some rows the clone size is stated as once, few or many, or as a class when expanded; others skip it.

j_call d_call clone_size v_call cdr3_aa cdr3_nt
TRBJ2-1 . . TRBV9 CASSGQVSYNEQFF TGTGCCAGCAGCGGACAGGTTTCCTACAATGAGCAGTTCTTC
TRBJ1-5 . . TRBV12-3/TRBV12-4 CASSFRNQPQHF TGTGCCAGCAGTTTCCGGAATCAGCCCCAGCATTTT
TRBJ1-1 . . TRBV3-1/TRBV3-2 CASSETVMNTEAFF TGTGCCAGCAGCGAAACGGTCATGAACACTGAAGCTTTCTTT
TRBJ2-1 . . TRBV24-1 CATSDLLEQFF TGTGCCACCAGTGATCTACTAGAGCAGTTCTTC
TRBJ2-7 TRBD2 . TRBV5-1 CASSLTSGYAYEQYF TGCGCCAGCAGCCTAACTAGCGGTTACGCCTACGAGCAGTACTTC
TRBJ2-2 . . TRBV27 CASSLSVDYGELFF TGTGCCAGCAGTTTATCGGTCGACTACGGGGAGCTGTTTTTT
TRBJ1-5 . . TRBV4-1 CASSQDPGGRGQPQHF TGCGCCAGCAGCCAAGATCCGGGGGGAAGAGGTCAGCCCCAGCATTTT
TRBJ2-1 . . TRBV5-1 CASSLTGSSYNEQFF TGCGCCAGCAGCTTGACAGGGAGCTCCTACAATGAGCAGTTCTTC
TRBJ2-3 TRBD2 . TRBV9 CASSVEGSGAYTQYF TGTGCCAGCAGCGTAGAGGGTAGCGGGGCATATACGCAGTATTTT
TRBJ2-3 . . TRBV5-1 CASSGEADTQYF TGCGCCAGCAGCGGGGAGGCAGATACGCAGTATTTT
TRBJ1-1 . . TRBV5-4 CASSLASQGRIPEAFF TGTGCCAGCAGCTTGGCTTCTCAGGGGCGGATCCCTGAAGCTTTCTTT
TRBJ2-7 TRBD1 . TRBV6-1 CASSEPGQGGSYEQYF TGTGCCAGCAGTGAACCCGGACAGGGGGGCTCATACGAGCAGTACTTC
TRBJ2-2 . . TRBV19 CASSINREAATGELFF TGTGCCAGTAGTATAAATCGAGAGGCTGCCACCGGGGAGCTGTTTTTT
TRBJ1-2 . . TRBV28 CASSLDRIDGYTF TGTGCCAGCAGTTTAGACAGGATAGATGGCTACACCTTC
TRBJ1-1 TRBD1 once TRBV27 CASSSGTEGNTEAFF TGTGCCAGCAGTTCCGGGACAGAGGGGAACACTGAAGCTTTCTTT
TRBJ1-2 . . TRBV23-1 CASSHAEDRTDGYTF TGCGCCAGCAGTCACGCGGAAGACAGGACTGATGGCTACACCTTC
TRBJ1-3 TRBD1 few TRBV18 CASSGQGGNTIYF TGTGCCAGCTCCGGACAGGGTGGAAACACCATATATTTT
TRBJ2-7 TRBD1 . TRBV5-3 CARRGDRSAYEQYF TGTGCCAGAAGAGGGGACAGGTCCGCCTACGAGCAGTACTTC
TRBJ1-5 . . TRBV5-1 CASSLNSGEQPQHF TGCGCCAGCAGCTTGAATTCAGGGGAACAGCCCCAGCATTTT
TRBJ2-5 . few TRBV10-1 CASIRKSGKETQYF TGCGCCAGCATACGTAAATCGGGGAAAGAGACCCAGTACTTC
TRBJ2-1 . . TRBV7-2 CASSHERSEQFF TGTGCCAGCAGCCATGAGCGCAGTGAGCAGTTCTTC
TRBJ2-3 . . TRBV19 CASSIGTGQGTDTQYF TGTGCCAGTAGTATAGGCACAGGGCAGGGCACAGATACGCAGTATTTT
TRBJ2-7 TRBD1 . TRBV18 CASSPPRDRDEQYF TGTGCCAGCTCACCACCCCGGGACAGAGACGAGCAGTACTTC
TRBJ2-5 TRBD2 . TRBV9 CASSVSTGLAGGHETQYF TGTGCCAGCAGCGTATCCACGGGGCTAGCGGGGGGGCACGAGACCCAGTACTTC
TRBJ2-1 TRBD1 . TRBV18 CASSRPGQGGNEQFF TGTGCCAGCTCACGACCGGGACAGGGGGGGAATGAGCAGTTCTTC
TRBJ1-2 . . TRBV27 CASRHGRAGDGYTF TGTGCCAGCAGACACGGTCGGGCAGGGGATGGCTACACCTTC